A selection of T cell receptor beta chains follows, all from one sample in a study of cytomegalovirus exposure and HLA in healthy donors. Profiling relied on immunoSEQ multiplex PCR, and the TCRdb table lists in-frame clones only, not all of them. The table shows some 130,000 clones, with roughly 71% occurring only once. Sequences were obtained from PBMCs. Receptors were obtained from a woman between 50 and 59 years old in good health and CMV-seropositive. CDR3s include the opening cysteine and the closing phenylalanine or tryptophan. D genes are given only for firm matches. Expanded clones get a size class; other rows say once, few or many, or leave the size out.

D,size,V,J,CDR3,DNA
-,few,TRBV2,TRBJ1-2,CASSTSGVPDGYTF,TGTGCCAGCAGTACATCCGGAGTCCCCGATGGCTACACCTTC
-,few,TRBV6-5,TRBJ2-7,CASTPREGQVYEQYF,TGTGCCAGCACCCCAAGGGAGGGACAGGTATACGAGCAGTACTTC
-,-,TRBV1,TRBJ2-3,CTSSLRLAGGPDTQYF,TGCACCAGCAGCCTCCGACTAGCGGGGGGGCCCGATACGCAGTATTTT
-,-,TRBV4-2,TRBJ1-6,CASSQDRGGNSPLHF,TGTGCCAGCAGCCAAGATCGAGGGGGTAATTCACCCCTCCACTTT
-,-,TRBV5-1,TRBJ1-2,CASSLEGGGYGYTF,TGCGCCAGCAGCTTGGAAGGGGGGGGGTATGGCTACACCTTC
TRBD1,-,TRBV5-4,TRBJ1-3,CASSPEGGGNTIYF,TGTGCCAGCAGCCCCGAAGGGGGCGGAAACACCATATATTTT
TRBD1,few,TRBV5-1,TRBJ1-1,CASSSGQGNTEAFF,TGCGCCAGCAGCTCGGGACAGGGGAACACTGAAGCTTTCTTT
-,-,TRBV29-1,TRBJ1-1,CSGRGVNTEAFF,TGCAGCGGACGGGGGGTGAACACTGAAGCTTTCTTT
TRBD1,-,TRBV5-6,TRBJ1-2,CASSVVGQGDGYPF,TGTGCCAGCAGCGTTGTGGGACAGGGAGATGGCTACCCCTTC
TRBD1,-,TRBV5-6,TRBJ1-6,CASSSGTGGSPLHF,TGTGCCAGCAGTTCCGGGACAGGCGGATCACCCCTCCACTTT
-,-,TRBV18,TRBJ2-2,CASSQDSTVTGMLFF,TGTGCCAGCTCACAGGACAGCACCGTAACGGGGATGCTGTTTTTT
-,-,TRBV2,TRBJ2-5,CAIRFGPQETQYF,TGTGCCATACGCTTTGGGCCCCAAGAGACCCAGTACTTC
TRBD1,-,TRBV4-3,TRBJ2-5,CASSQSRTGQETQYF,TGCGCCAGCAGCCAATCAAGGACAGGCCAAGAGACCCAGTACTTC
TRBD2,-,TRBV7-9,TRBJ2-3,CASSLQSSGGTDTQYF,TGTGCCAGCAGCTTACAGTCTAGCGGGGGTACAGATACGCAGTATTTT
-,-,TRBV11-3,TRBJ1-3,CASRHTGFSGNTIYF,TGTGCCAGCAGACATACAGGTTTCTCTGGAAACACCATATATTTT
-,-,TRBV19,TRBJ2-3,CASSPRTDTQYF,TGTGCCAGTAGCCCTCGCACAGATACGCAGTATTTT